These 24 T cell receptor beta chains were sequenced from one sample in a study of Ad26.COV2.S vaccination and SARS-CoV-2 variants. Measured with immunoSEQ multiplex PCR; TCRdb has only the in-frame clones, and not every one. The sample carries some 300,000 clones, roughly 84% recorded once. The sample's treatment: about 20 received Ad26.COV2.S at low or high dose, single or two shots; roughly 5 received placebo; per-sample allocation not given. At day 63 after the first vaccine or placebo injection, samples were drawn. The specimen was peripheral blood, collected in a trial of Ad26.COV2.S vaccine versus placebo. These receptors all stem from a person between 18 and 60 years old who received the Ad26.COV2.S COVID-19 vaccine or a placebo.

The gene calls are TRBV19 and TRBJ1-5; the D gene is possibly TRBD1 (6 bases). CDR3 length: 14 residues. CDR1 and CDR2 (germline): LNHDA, SQIVND (reference sequence). V shed 1 base and J shed 6 bases, with 10 bases lying between them. Here the CDR3 reads CASSIGGGSQPQHF. CDR3 bases: TGTGCCAGTAGTATAGGAGGGGGGAGTCAGCCCCAGCATTTT.

This chain uses TRBV19 with TRBJ2-1; D ambiguous. Trimming removed 4 bases at V and 2 bases at J, with 0 bases between. The germline CDR1 and CDR2 sequences are LNHDA and SQIVND (reference sequence). The length of the CDR3 is 11 residues. CDR3 region: CASSTYNEQFF. DNA of the CDR3: TGTGCCAGTAGTACCTACAATGAGCAGTTCTTC.

The chain is built from TRBV30 and TRBJ1-3; D call uncertain. Germline assignment: CDR1 GTSNPN and CDR2 SVGIG (reference sequence). The CDR3 is 15 amino acids. Deletions cut 3 bases from V and 0 bases from J, with 12 bases between. The CDR3 sequence is CAWRADTYSGNTIYF. Written as DNA, the CDR3 is TGTGCCTGGAGAGCAGACACTTACTCTGGAAACACCATATATTTT.

The CDR3 nucleotides are TGTGCCAGCAGTCGGAACACCGGGGAGCTGTTTTTT. It specifies CASSRNTGELFF. The V call is TRBV27, the J call TRBJ2-2; no clear D. Trimming removed 5 bases from V and 1 base from J, with 2 bases in between. CDR3 length equals 12 residues. CDR1 is MNHEY and CDR2 is SMNVEV in the germline V gene (reference sequence).

V gene TRBV5-4 combines with J gene TRBJ2-5, with D possibly being TRBD1 (6 bases). The CDR3 spans 15 residues. V dropped 2 bases and J dropped 5 bases, with 16 bases sitting between them. CDR1 is SGHNT, CDR2 YYREEE, per germline (reference sequence). CDR3 in DNA: TGTGCCAGCAGCTTACCTTTAGGGGGACGGGAGACCCAGTACTTC. Protein: CASSLPLGGRETQYF. The full variable domain, rest sourced from reference TRBV5-4 and TRBJ2-5, is ETGVTQSPTHLIKTRGQQVTLRCSSQSGHNTVSWYQQALGQGPQFIFQYYREEENGRGNFPPRFSGLQFPNYSSELNVNALELDDSALYLCASSLPLGGRETQYFGPGTRLLVL.

This clone was detected only a few times. The chain uses TRBV6-5 and TRBJ1-5; maybe TRBD1 (6 bases). Trimming removed 4 bases from V and 5 bases from J, with 9 bases in between. In germline, CDR1 is MNHEY, CDR2 SVGAGI. The CDR3 contains 13 residues. CDR3 sequence reads: CASSSGQHQPQHF. The CDR3 DNA reads TGTGCCAGCAGTTCAGGACAGCATCAGCCCCAGCATTTT.

V gene TRBV6-6 combines with J gene TRBJ2-2; 10 nucleotides agree with TRBD1. This CDR3 region has 16 residues. The germline V gene encodes CDR1 MNHNY and CDR2 SVGAGI (reference sequence). J gave up 8 bases and V 8 bases, and 14 bases lay outside the gene matches. This CDR3 reads CASQTGTGDPRGELFF. The CDR3 DNA reads TGTGCCAGCCAAACCGGGACAGGGGACCCCCGGGGGGAGCTGTTTTTT.

V is TRBV30 and J is TRBJ2-6; D call uncertain. V shed 5 bases and J shed 0 bases, with 8 bases lying between them. CDR3 size: 14 residues. Germline loops: CDR1 GTSNPN, CDR2 SVGIG (reference sequence). DNA of the CDR3: TGTGCCTGGGGAAGATCCTCTGGGGCCAACGTCCTGACTTTC. It codes for CAWGRSSGANVLTF.

J is TRBJ2-3 and V is TRBV6-6; 13 nucleotides agree with TRBD2. Germline lookup yields CDR1 MNHNY and CDR2 SVGAGI (reference sequence). The CDR3 has 16 amino acids. Losses at the gene ends were 6 bases for V and 5 bases for J; bases not matched to a gene: 8. In nucleotides, the CDR3 is TGTGCCAGCAGAAGGGGGGGACTAGCGGGAATAGATACGCAGTATTTT. It translates to CASRRGGLAGIDTQYF.

This chain connects TRBV5-1 to TRBJ1-6; D unclear. The CDR3 loop spans 15 amino acids. The germline CDR1 and CDR2 sequences are SGHRS and YFSETQ. Trimming shortened V by 0 bases and J by 6 bases, and 10 bases separated the two germline ends. The CDR3 DNA follows: TGCGCCAGCAGCTTGGAGGCGGACCCTAATTCACCCCTCCACTTT. This gives the protein CASSLEADPNSPLHF.

This clone was counted a few times. The chain recombines TRBV2 with TRBJ1-6; D is ambiguous. V lost 6 bases and J 5 bases, leaving 11 bases between the germline ends. The CDR3 extends over 14 amino acids. Germline loops: CDR1 SNHLY, CDR2 FYNNEI. CDR3 loop: CASRRDRDNSPLHF. The CDR3 DNA sequence: TGTGCCAGCAGGAGAGATAGGGATAATTCACCCCTCCACTTT.

The chain employs TRBV18 and TRBJ1-4; possible D gene TRBD1, 5 bases. From germline, CDR1 is KGHSH and CDR2 LQKENI. CDR3 size: 14 residues. The ends were cut back, 3 bases at V and 3 bases at J, with 8 bases in the middle. CDR3 loop: CASSPQGPNEKLFF. For the CDR3, the DNA is TGTGCCAGCTCACCTCAGGGACCTAATGAAAAACTGTTTTTT.

This chain connects TRBV6-4 to TRBJ2-1, with D uncertain. V was pared by 4 bases and J by 2 bases, with 12 bases between. The CDR3 covers 15 residues. Germline assignment: CDR1 MRHNA and CDR2 SNTAGT. The CDR3 loop reads CASSGSWSPYNEQFF. In nucleotides, the CDR3 is TGTGCCAGCAGTGGCTCTTGGAGCCCCTACAATGAGCAGTTCTTC.

This clone showed up just once. This chain uses TRBV7-2 with TRBJ1-2; 7 bases map to TRBD1. CDR3 length: 17 residues. Germline values: CDR1 SGHTA, CDR2 FQGNSA. Trimming took 2 bases from V and 1 from J; bases not matched to a gene: 10. Written as DNA, the CDR3 is TGTGCCAGCAGCTTATACGTGGACAGGAGGAATAACTATGGCTACACCTTC. It specifies CASSLYVDRRNNYGYTF. Looking up the rest from reference TRBV7-2 and TRBJ1-2 gives the full variable domain: GAGVSQSPSNKVTEKGKDVELRCDPISGHTALYWYRQSLGQGLEFLIYFQGNSAPDKSGLPSDRFSAERTGGSVSTLTIQRTQQEDSAVYLCASSLYVDRRNNYGYTFGSGTRLTVV.

The CDR3 loop reads CASSSPGQGAGGYTF. CDR3 sequence (DNA): TGTGCCAGTAGTTCCCCGGGACAGGGAGCTGGGGGCTACACCTTC. This chain links TRBV19 with TRBJ1-2, with 9 nucleotides matching TRBD1. V dropped 5 bases and J dropped 8; count of bases not matched to a gene: 12. The CDR3 covers 15 residues. Germline-derived CDR1 and CDR2 are LNHDA and SQIVND (reference sequence). Based on the CDR3 plus reference TRBV19 and TRBJ1-2, the full variable domain is DGGITQSPKYLFRKEGQNVTLSCEQNLNHDAMYWYRQDPGQGLRLIYYSQIVNDFQKGDIAEGYSVSREKKESFPLTVTSAQKNPTAFYLCASSSPGQGAGGYTFGSGTRLTVV.

The rearrangement links TRBV5-1 to TRBJ2-1; weak D call: TRBD2 (6 bases). The germline V gene encodes CDR1 SGHRS and CDR2 YFSETQ. V was trimmed by 3 bases and J by 4 bases, leaving 14 bases between them. The CDR3 is made up of 15 amino acids. The DNA for the CDR3 is TGCGCCAGCAGCTACCTCGGGGACTTATACAATGAGCAGTTCTTC. Its protein is CASSYLGDLYNEQFF.

The chain is built from TRBV29-1 and TRBJ2-7; 11 nucleotides align to TRBD1. V was pared by 7 bases and J by 4 bases, with 15 bases of the junction left unmatched. Looked up from germline, CDR1 is SQVTM and CDR2 is ANQGSEA. This CDR3 region has 16 residues. CDR3 in DNA: TGCAGCGCCGCGCCCCGAAGGACAGGGGGCTGGTACGAGCAGTACTTC. It encodes CSAAPRRTGGWYEQYF.

V is TRBV7-2 and J is TRBJ2-7; 11 bases fit TRBD1. The CDR3 extends over 16 amino acids. V shed 1 base and J 5 bases; nucleotides not matched to a gene: 7. The germline V gene encodes CDR1 SGHTA and CDR2 FQGNSA. In DNA form, the CDR3 reads TGTGCCAGCAGCTTAGAGGGACAGGGGGTCAACCACGAGCAGTACTTC. This codes for CASSLEGQGVNHEQYF.

The chain combines TRBV19 with TRBJ1-1; 10 nucleotides agree with TRBD1. The V gene's germline CDR1 is LNHDA and CDR2 SQIVND (reference sequence). Trimming cost V 5 bases and J 0 bases; bases outside gene matches: 12. The length of the CDR3 is 18 residues. The CDR3 DNA is TGTGCCAGTAGTTTTATCCCCGGGACAGGGGCCATGAACACTGAAGCTTTCTTT. Amino acid sequence: CASSFIPGTGAMNTEAFF.

The chain is built from TRBV30 and TRBJ2-3; D not resolved. V was pared by 2 bases and J by 1 base, with 10 bases between. Germline CDR1 and CDR2: GTSNPN and SVGIG (reference sequence). The CDR3 runs to 14 residues. CDR3 DNA sequence: TGTGCCTGGAGTCAAGGCTGGGGCACAGATACGCAGTATTTT. Amino acid sequence: CAWSQGWGTDTQYF.

The rearrangement uses TRBV7-2 and TRBJ2-1; 7 bases map to TRBD1. Germline CDR1 and CDR2: SGHTA and FQGNSA. CDR3 length: 16 amino acids. The ends lost 3 bases at V and 9 bases at J; junction bases unmatched: 14. The DNA of the CDR3 is TGTGCCAGCAGCTTCCCGACAGGGAGTGTAAGCGGTGAGCAGTTCTTC. Encoded protein: CASSFPTGSVSGEQFF.

This clone was counted between two and nine times. The same CDR3 is also encoded by other DNA sequences in this sample. CDR3 amino acids: CASSVGTGKNIQYF. The DNA for the CDR3 is TGTGCCAGCAGCGTAGGGACAGGGAAAAACATTCAGTACTTC. The V gene is TRBV9, the J gene TRBJ2-4; 8 nucleotides agree with TRBD1. V was pared by 0 bases and J by 4 bases, with 0 bases of the junction left unmatched. From germline, CDR1 is SGDLS and CDR2 YYNGEE. This CDR3 is 14 amino acids long.

The chain carries TRBV7-2 and TRBJ2-4, with TRBD2 matching over 15 bases. Germline CDR1 SGHTA, CDR2 FQGNSA. After removal of 4 bases from V and 4 bases from J, the junction contained 11 bases not matched to a gene. The CDR3 is made up of 19 amino acids. CDR3 protein: CASSSRTSGGVLAKNIQYF. As DNA, the CDR3 is TGTGCCAGCAGCTCCCGGACTAGCGGGGGGGTCTTAGCGAAAAACATTCAGTACTTC. The full variable domain, its missing parts supplied by reference TRBV7-2 and TRBJ2-4, is GAGVSQSPSNKVTEKGKDVELRCDPISGHTALYWYRQSLGQGLEFLIYFQGNSAPDKSGLPSDRFSAERTGGSVSTLTIQRTQQEDSAVYLCASSSRTSGGVLAKNIQYFGAGTRLSVL.

This clone appeared once. The genes are TRBV5-1 and TRBJ2-3, with a tentative D call TRBD2 (7 bases). CDR1 SGHRS and CDR2 YFSETQ come from the germline V gene. This CDR3 is 16 amino acids long. V shed 3 bases and J shed 4 bases, with 18 bases lying between them. The chain's CDR3 is CASSYRGGQVSDTQYF. The DNA of the CDR3 is TGCGCCAGCAGCTATAGGGGGGGACAAGTTTCAGATACGCAGTATTTT.